The TCR beta chain under discussion was sequenced for a study of shared clonotypes between healthy human individuals. Study-level information: Donors were two women and three men aged 18 to 49. There were three CD4 naive, three CD4 memory, two CD8 naive and one CD8 memory plates per donor. Overall study results and limits: A handful of donors had roughly 5.2% of their naive CD4 clonotypes in common.

Here immunoSEQ multiplex PCR was the method, and the copy in TCRdb shows in-frame clones only, minus some. The sample holds 1,400,000 or so clones, 98% seen once. There are 16 residues in the CDR3. The germline V gene has CDR1 SSHAT and CDR2 FNYEAQ (reference sequence). Of note for this clone: Its antigen is not known. At one of its ends the junction is not consistent with the germline gene, which may arise from a read error.

Specimen: naive CD4+ T cells sorted from blood. Noted subset: CD45RA+ positively selected. The receptor comes from a man younger than 40 in good health. This chain connects TRBV7-7 to TRBJ2-3, with 10 positions matching TRBD1. CDR3 bases: TGTGCTAGCAGTCCAATCGGGACAGGGGAAGCGGATACGCAGTATTTT. This gives the protein CASSPIGTGEADTQYF.